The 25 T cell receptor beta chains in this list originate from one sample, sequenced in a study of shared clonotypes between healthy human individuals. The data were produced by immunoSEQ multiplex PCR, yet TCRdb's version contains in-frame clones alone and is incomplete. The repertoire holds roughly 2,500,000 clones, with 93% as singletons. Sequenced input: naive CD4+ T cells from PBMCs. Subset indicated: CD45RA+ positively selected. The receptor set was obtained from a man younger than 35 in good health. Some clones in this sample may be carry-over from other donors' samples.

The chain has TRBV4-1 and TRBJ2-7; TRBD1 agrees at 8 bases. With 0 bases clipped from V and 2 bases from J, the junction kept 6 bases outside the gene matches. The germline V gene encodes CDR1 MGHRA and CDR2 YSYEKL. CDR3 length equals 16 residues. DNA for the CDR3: TGCGCCAGCAGCCAAGAGCGTACAGGGGGTACCTACGAGCAGTACTTC. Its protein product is CASSQERTGGTYEQYF.

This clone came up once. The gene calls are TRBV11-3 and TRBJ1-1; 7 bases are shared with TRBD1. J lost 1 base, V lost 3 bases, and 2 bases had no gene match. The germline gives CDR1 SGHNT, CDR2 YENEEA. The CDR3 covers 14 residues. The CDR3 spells CASSFRGPNTEAFF. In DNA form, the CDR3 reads TGTGCCAGCAGCTTTAGGGGGCCGAACACTGAAGCTTTCTTT. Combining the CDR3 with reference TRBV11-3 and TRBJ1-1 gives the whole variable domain EAGVVQSPRYKIIEKKQPVAFWCNPISGHNTLYWYLQNLGQGPELLIRYENEEAVDDSQLPKDRFSAERLKGVDSTLKIQPAELGDSAVYLCASSFRGPNTEAFFGQGTRLTVV.

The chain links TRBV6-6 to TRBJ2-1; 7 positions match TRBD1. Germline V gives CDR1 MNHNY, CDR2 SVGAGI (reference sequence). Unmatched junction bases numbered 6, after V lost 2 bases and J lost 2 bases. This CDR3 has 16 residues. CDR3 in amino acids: CASSYIYRGAYNEQFF. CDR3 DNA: TGTGCCAGCAGTTACATATACAGGGGAGCCTACAATGAGCAGTTCTTC.

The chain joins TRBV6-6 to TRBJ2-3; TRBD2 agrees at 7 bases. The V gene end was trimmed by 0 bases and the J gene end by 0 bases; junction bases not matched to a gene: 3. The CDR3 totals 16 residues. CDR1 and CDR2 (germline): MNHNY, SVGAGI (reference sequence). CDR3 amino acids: CASSYSSGMSTDTQYF. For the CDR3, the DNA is TGTGCCAGCAGTTACTCGAGCGGGATGAGCACAGATACGCAGTATTTT.

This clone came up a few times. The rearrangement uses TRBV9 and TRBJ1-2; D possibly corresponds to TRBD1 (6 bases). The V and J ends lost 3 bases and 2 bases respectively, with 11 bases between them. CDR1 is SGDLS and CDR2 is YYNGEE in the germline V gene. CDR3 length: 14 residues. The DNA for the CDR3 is TGTGCCAGCAGCGAGACTACAGGGAACTATGGCTACACCTTC. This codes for CASSETTGNYGYTF.

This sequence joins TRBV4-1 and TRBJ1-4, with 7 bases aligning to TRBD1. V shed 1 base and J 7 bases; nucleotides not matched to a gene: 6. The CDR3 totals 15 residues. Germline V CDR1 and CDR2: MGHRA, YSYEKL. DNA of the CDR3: TGCGCCAGCAGCCAAGTTGGGACAGCAGCTGAAAAACTGTTTTTT. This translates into CASSQVGTAAEKLFF.

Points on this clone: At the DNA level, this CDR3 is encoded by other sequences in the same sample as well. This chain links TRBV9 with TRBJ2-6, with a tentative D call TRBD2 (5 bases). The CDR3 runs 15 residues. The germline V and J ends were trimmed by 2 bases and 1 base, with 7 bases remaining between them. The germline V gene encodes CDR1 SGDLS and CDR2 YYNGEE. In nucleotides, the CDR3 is TGTGCCAGCAGCGTCGGCGGGTCTGGGGCCAACGTCCTGACTTTC. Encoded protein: CASSVGGSGANVLTF.

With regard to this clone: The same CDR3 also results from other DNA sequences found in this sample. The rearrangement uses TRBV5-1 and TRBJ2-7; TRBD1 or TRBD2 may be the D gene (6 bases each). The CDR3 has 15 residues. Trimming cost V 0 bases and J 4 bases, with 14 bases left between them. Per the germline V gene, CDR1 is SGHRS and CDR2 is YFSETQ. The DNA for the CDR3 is TGCGCCAGCAGCTTGGTGCCGGGGGCGCCTTACGAGCAGTACTTC. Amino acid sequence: CASSLVPGAPYEQYF.

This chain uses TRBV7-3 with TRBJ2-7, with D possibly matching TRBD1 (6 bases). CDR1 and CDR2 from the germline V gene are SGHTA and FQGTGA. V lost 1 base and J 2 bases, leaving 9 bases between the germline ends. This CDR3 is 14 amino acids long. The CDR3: CASSLRGGTYEQYF. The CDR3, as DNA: TGTGCCAGCAGCTTAAGAGGGGGTACCTACGAGCAGTACTTC.

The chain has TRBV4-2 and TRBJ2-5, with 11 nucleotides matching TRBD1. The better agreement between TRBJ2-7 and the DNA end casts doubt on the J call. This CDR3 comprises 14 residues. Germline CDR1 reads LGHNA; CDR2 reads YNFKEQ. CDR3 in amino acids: CASSKGQGAYEQYF. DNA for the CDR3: TGTGCCAGCAGCAAAGGACAGGGGGCATACGAGCAGTACTTC.

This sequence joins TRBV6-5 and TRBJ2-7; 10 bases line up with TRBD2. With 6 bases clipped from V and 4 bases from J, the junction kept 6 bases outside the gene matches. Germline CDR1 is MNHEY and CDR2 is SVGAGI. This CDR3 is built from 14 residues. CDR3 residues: CASSLAAGGYEQYF. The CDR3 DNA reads TGTGCCAGCAGCCTAGCAGCGGGAGGGTACGAGCAGTACTTC.

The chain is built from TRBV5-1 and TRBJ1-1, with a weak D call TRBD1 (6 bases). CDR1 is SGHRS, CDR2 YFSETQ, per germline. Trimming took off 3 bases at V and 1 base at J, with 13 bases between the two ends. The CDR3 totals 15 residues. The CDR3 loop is CASSSAGVRNTEAFF. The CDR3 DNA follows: TGCGCCAGCAGCTCCGCAGGGGTGAGGAACACTGAAGCTTTCTTT.

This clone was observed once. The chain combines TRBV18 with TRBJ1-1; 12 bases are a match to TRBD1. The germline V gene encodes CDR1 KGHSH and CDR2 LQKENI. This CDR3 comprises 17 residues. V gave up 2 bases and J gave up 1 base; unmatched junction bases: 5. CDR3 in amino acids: CASSPWDRGLSNTEAFF. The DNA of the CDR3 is TGTGCCAGCTCACCATGGGACAGGGGGCTGTCGAACACTGAAGCTTTCTTT.

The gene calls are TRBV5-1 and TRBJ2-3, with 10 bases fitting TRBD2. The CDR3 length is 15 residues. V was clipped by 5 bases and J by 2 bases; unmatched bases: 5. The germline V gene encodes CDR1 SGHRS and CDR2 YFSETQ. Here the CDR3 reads CASRLAGGDTDTQYF. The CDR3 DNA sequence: TGCGCCAGCAGGTTAGCGGGAGGAGACACAGATACGCAGTATTTT. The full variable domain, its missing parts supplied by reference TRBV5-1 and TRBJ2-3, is KAGVTQTPRYLIKTRGQQVTLSCSPISGHRSVSWYQQTPGQGLQFLFEYFSETQRNKGNFPGRFSGRQFSNSRSEMNVSTLELGDSALYLCASRLAGGDTDTQYFGPGTRLTVL.

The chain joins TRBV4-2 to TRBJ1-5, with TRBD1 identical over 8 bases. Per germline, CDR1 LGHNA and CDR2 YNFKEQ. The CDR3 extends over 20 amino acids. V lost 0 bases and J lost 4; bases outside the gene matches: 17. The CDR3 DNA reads TGTGCCAGCAGCCAAGATCGGGGAACCGAGGACAGGGAGTTAAATCAGCCCCAGCATTTT. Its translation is CASSQDRGTEDRELNQPQHF.

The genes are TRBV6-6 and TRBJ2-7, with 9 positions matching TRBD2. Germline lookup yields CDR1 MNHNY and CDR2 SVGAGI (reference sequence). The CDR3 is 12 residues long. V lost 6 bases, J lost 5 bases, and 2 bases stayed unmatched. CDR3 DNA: TGTGCCAGCAGGCGGGAGGGCGACGAGCAGTACTTC. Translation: CASRREGDEQYF.

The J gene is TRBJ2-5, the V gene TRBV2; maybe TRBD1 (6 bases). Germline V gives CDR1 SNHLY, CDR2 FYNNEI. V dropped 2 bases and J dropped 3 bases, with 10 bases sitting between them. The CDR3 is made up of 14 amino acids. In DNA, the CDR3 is TGTGCCAGCAGTGAAATGACAGGTGAAGAGACCCAGTACTTC. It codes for CASSEMTGEETQYF. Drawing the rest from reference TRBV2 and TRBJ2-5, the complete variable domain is EPEVTQTPSHQVTQMGQEVILRCVPISNHLYFYWYRQILGQKVEFLVSFYNNEISEKSEIFDDQFSVERPDGSNFTLKIRSTKLEDSAMYFCASSEMTGEETQYFGPGTRLLVL.

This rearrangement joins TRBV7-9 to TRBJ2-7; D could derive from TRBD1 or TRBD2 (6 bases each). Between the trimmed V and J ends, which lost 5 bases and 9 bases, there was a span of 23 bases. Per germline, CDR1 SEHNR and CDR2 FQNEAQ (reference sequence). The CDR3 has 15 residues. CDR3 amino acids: CASSPTGAAGLLQYF. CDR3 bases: TGTGCCAGCAGCCCGACGGGGGCGGCGGGACTCCTGCAGTACTTC.

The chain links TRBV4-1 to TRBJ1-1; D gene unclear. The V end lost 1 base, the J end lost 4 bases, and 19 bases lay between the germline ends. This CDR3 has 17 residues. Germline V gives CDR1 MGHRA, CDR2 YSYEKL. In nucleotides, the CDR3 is TGCGCCAGCAGCCAAGCGTCCTGGACGGGCTCGGGCACTGAAGCTTTCTTT. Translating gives CASSQASWTGSGTEAFF.

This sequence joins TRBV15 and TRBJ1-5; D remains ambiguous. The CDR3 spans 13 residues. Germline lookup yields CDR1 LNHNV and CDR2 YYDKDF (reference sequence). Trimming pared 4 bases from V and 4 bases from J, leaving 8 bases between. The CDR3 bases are TGTGCCACCAGCATACAGAGAAATCAGCCCCAGCATTTT. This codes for CATSIQRNQPQHF.

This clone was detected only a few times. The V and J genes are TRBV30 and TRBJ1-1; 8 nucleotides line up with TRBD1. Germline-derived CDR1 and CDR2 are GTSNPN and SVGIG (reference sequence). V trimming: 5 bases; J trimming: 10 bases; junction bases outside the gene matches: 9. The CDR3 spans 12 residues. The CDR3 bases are TGTGCCTGGGGGGCCAGACAGGGGACAGCTTTCTTT. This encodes CAWGARQGTAFF.

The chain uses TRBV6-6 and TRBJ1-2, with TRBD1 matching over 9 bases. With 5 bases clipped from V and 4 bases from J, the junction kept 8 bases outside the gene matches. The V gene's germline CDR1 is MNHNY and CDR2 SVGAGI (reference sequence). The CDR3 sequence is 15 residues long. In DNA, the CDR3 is TGTGCCAGCAGTCAAACAGGGGGCGAGATCTATGGCTACACCTTC. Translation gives CASSQTGGEIYGYTF.

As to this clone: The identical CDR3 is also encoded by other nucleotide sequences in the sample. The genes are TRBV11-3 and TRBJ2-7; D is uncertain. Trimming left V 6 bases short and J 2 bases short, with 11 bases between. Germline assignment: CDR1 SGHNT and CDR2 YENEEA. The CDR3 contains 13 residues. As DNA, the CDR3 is TGTGCCAGCAGTCCGGGCACAACCTACGAGCAGTACTTC. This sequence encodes CASSPGTTYEQYF.

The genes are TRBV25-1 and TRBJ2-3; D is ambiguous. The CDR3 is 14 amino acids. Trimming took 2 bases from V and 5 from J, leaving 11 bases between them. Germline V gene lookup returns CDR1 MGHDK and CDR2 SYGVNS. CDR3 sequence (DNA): TGTGCCAGCAGTGAACCCAACGGTGTAGATACGCAGTATTTT. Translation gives CASSEPNGVDTQYF. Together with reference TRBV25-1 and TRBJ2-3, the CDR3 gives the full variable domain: EADIYQTPRYLVIGTGKKITLECSQTMGHDKMYWYQQDPGMELHLIHYSYGVNSTEKGDLSSESTVSRIRTEHFPLTLESARPSHTSQYLCASSEPNGVDTQYFGPGTRLTVL.

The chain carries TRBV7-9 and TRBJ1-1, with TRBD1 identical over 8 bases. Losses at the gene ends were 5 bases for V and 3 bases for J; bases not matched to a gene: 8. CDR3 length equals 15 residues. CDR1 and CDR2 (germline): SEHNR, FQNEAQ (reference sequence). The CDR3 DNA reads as TGTGCCAGCAGCACAGGACAGGGCGCGGACACTGAAGCTTTCTTT. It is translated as CASSTGQGADTEAFF.